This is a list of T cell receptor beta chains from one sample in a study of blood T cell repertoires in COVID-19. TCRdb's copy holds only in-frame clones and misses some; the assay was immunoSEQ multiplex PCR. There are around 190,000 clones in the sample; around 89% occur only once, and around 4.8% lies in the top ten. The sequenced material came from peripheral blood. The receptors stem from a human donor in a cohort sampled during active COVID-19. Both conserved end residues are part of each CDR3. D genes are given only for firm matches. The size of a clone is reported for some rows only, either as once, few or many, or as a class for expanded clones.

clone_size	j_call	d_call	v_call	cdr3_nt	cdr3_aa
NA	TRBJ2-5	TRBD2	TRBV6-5	TGTGCCAGCAGTTACTTCGGACTAGAAGAGACCCAGTACTTC	CASSYFGLEETQYF
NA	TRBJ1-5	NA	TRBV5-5	TGTGCCAGCAGCCCCAGGGCCCTGGATGGCTCCCAGCATTTT	CASSPRALDGSQHF
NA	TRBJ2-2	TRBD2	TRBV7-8	TGTGCCAGCAACCCTAAGACTAGCGGGACGCGCACCGGGGAGCTGTTTTTT	CASNPKTSGTRTGELFF
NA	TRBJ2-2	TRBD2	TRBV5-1	TGCGCCAGCAGCTTGGCCCCAAGCGGGGGGGTCGCCGGGGAGCTGTTTTTT	CASSLAPSGGVAGELFF
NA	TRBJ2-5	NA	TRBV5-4	TGTGCCAGCAGCTTTAGGGGCAGTCAAGAGACCCAGTACTTC	CASSFRGSQETQYF
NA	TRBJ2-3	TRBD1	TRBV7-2	TGTGCCAGCAGCCCAGACAGGGGTTTGTTTACAGATACGCAGTATTTT	CASSPDRGLFTDTQYF
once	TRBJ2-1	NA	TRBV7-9	TGTGCCAGCAGCTTATTGGGCCAGGGACTCAATGAGCAGTTCTTC	CASSLLGQGLNEQFF
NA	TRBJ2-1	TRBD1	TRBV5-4	TGTGCCAGCAGCCGAACAACAGGGGAATACAATGAGCAGTTCTTC	CASSRTTGEYNEQFF
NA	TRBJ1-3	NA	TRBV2	TGTGCCAGCAGTGGGACTGGCTCTGGAAACACCATATATTTT	CASSGTGSGNTIYF
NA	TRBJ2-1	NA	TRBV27	TGTGCCAGCAGTTTAGGGGGGGCCGGGTCCTACAATGAGCAGTTCTTC	CASSLGGAGSYNEQFF
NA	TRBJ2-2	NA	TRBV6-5	TGTGCCAGCAGTTACTACCGTGGAGGAAGCACCGGGGAGCTGTTTTTT	CASSYYRGGSTGELFF
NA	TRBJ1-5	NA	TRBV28	TGTGCCAGCCAGCACAGGAAAGATCAGCCCCAGCATTTT	CASQHRKDQPQHF